Included here is one T cell receptor beta chain sequence, with context. Its recognized antigen is unknown. Nothing much larger sits one base from this clone, and base qualities are not available. The data derive from a study of T cell responses to AZD1222 COVID-19 vaccine (dated by TCRdb to the early 2020s). Context from the whole study: Because spike-specific TCR depth and breadth did not differ between the two schedules, AZD1222 recipients who got a second dose at roughly 4 weeks were pooled with those who got a second dose at roughly 12 weeks. A total of roughly 240 trial participants underwent TCR sequencing, of whom some 210 received two doses of AZD1222 and some 25 received two doses of the MenACWY control vaccine. Trial participants were enrolled into age subgroups of 18-55, 56-69 and 70-plus years, which contained around 150, 29 and 61 TCR-sequenced participants, respectively. Here is what the overall study found, with its caveats: The 56-69-year group was small, and its depth increase did not reach significance, likely because of low power. Participants were mostly white British and included more females than males, and it was suggested by the authors that clonal diversity may have been underestimated. Because no day 14 peak-response samples were available, the repertoires could be characterized only after the peak T cell response. Spike-specific TCR breadth and depth rose significantly after two AZD1222 doses compared with day 0 and with MenACWY recipients. The vaccine-associated CD4 TCRs covered the entire spike protein, and the dominant responses fell in regions 160-218 and 743-854. Reportedly, almost half of the unique spike-specific TCRs recognized epitopes lying outside the regions that are mutated in the B.1.351 and B.1.1.7 variants. Conclusions about previously exposed vaccinees were limited because only a handful of AZD1222 recipients were SARS-CoV-2 seropositive at baseline.

The CDR3 regions of human TCRbeta chains were analyzed by immunosequencing. Turning to the authors' computational methods: TCRs in the repertoires were matched against a reference library of SARS-CoV-2-specific TCRs that had been generated with the MIRA antigen-specificity platform. Breadth was defined as the fraction of unique TCRs that were SARS-CoV-2-associated, and depth was defined as the fraction of total T cells that were SARS-CoV-2-associated. Each spike-specific TCR was assigned to its reactive spike region and to a CD4 or CD8 class using the MIRA data. Log10-transformed breadth and depth values were compared by one-way ANOVA with Sidak's multiple comparisons tests. TCRdb limited this immuneACCESS table to in-frame rearrangements with V and J called. A share of clones is missing; checked studies link under half to unresolved V genes, and the rest is unexplained. That table furnishes V, J and clone size, whereas the DNA furnished D and trimming. Within this sample are more than 150,000 clones, with almost 95% of them counted one time only. The ten biggest clones cover 10% of the sample.

The CDR3 numbers 14 residues from cysteine through phenylalanine. Here the CDR3 DNA is all that survives: 42 bases in frame from base 1. V and J are truncated by 2 bases and 0 bases respectively, leaving an intervening sequence of 8 bases. Reading the germline V gene (reference sequence) gives CDR1 SGHKS and CDR2 YYEKEE. Sample time point, as interpreted from the label and publication: baseline before first vaccination. Vaccinee samples came from UK trials COV001 and COV002, including a single-blind randomized controlled phase 2/3 trial of AZD1222 (ChAdOx1 nCoV-19) in healthy adults. Trial participant PBMC samples were collected at day 0 and day 28 after the second dose for TCRbeta chain sequencing.

The clonotype originates from an adult in good health. The source was peripheral blood, collected on day 0 of AZD1222 vaccination. The chain employs TRBV5-5 and TRBJ1-1; possibly the D gene is TRBD1, per 5 matching bases. The sequenced DNA: TGTGCCAGCAGCTTTGGACAATTGAACACTGAAGCTTTCTTT. Its coded protein is CASSFGQLNTEAFF.